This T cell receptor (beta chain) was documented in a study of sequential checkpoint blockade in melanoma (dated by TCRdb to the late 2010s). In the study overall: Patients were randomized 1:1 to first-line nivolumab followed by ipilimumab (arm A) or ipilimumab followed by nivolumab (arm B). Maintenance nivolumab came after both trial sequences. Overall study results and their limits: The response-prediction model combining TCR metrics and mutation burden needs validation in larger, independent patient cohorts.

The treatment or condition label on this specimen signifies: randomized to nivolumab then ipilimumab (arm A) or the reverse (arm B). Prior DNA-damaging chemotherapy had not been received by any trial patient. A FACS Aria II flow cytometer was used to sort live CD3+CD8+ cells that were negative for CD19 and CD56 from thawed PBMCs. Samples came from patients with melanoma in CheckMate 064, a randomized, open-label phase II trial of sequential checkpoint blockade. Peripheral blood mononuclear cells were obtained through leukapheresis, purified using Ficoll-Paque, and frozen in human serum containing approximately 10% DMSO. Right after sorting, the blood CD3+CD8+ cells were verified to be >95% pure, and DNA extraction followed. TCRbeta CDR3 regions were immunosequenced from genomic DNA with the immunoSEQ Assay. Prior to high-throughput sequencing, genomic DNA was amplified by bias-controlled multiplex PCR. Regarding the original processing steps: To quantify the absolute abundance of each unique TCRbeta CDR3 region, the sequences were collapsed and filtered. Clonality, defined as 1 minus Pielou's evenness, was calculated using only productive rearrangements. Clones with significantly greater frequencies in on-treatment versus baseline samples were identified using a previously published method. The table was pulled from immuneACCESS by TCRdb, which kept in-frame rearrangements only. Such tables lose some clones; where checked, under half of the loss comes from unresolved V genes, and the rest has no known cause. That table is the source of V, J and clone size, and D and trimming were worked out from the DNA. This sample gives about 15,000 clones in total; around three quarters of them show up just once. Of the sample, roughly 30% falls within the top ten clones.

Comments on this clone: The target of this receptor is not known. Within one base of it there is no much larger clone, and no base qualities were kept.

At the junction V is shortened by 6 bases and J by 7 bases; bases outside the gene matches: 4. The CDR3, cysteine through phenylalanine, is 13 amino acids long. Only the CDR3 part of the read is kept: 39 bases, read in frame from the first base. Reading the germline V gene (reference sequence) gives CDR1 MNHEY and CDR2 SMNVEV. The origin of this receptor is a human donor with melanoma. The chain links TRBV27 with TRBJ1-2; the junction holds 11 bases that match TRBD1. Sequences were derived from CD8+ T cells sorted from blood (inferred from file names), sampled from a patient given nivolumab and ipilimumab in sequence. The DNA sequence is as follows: TGTGCCAGCAGCCAAGGACAGGGGGCTGGCTACACCTTC. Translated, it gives CASSQGQGAGYTF.